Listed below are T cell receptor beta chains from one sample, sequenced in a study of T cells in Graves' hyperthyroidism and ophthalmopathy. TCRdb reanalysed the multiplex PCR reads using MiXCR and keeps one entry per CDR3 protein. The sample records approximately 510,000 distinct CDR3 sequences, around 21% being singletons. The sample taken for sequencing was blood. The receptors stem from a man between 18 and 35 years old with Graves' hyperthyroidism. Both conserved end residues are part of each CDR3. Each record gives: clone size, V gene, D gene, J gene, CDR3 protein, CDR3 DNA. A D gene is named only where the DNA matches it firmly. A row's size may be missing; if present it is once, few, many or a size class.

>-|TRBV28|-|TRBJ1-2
CASSPTPGVTYGYTF
TGTGCCAGCAGCCCAACGCCAGGGGTTACCTATGGCTACACCTTC
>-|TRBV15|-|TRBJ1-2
CATSRDTGNYGYTF
TGTGCCACCAGCAGAGATACAGGGAACTATGGCTACACCTTC
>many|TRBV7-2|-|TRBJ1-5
CASSLGTLGGPQHF
TGTGCCAGCAGCTTGGGGACGCTGGGGGGGCCCCAGCATTTT
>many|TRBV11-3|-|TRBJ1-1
CASSNMLNTEAFF
TGTGCCAGCAGCAATATGCTGAACACTGAAGCTTTCTTT
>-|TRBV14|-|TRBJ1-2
CASSQAQTTFYGYTF
TGTGCCAGCAGCCAAGCACAGACTACCTTTTATGGCTACACCTTC
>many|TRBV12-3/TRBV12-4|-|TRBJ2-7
CASSLRPGYEQYF
TGTGCCAGCAGTTTAAGGCCCGGCTACGAGCAGTACTTC
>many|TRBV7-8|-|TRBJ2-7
CASSLAEGDSYEQYF
TGTGCCAGCAGCTTAGCGGAAGGGGACTCCTACGAGCAGTACTTC
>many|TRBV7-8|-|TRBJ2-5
CASSQLWGARDQETQYF
TGTGCCAGCAGCCAACTTTGGGGGGCGAGGGACCAAGAGACCCAGTACTTC
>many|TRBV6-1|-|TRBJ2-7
CATHPNGIYEQYF
TGTGCCACCCACCCGAACGGAATCTACGAGCAGTACTTC
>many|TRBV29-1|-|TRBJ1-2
CSVTAGSYGYTF
TGCAGCGTGACCGCCGGAAGCTATGGCTACACCTTC
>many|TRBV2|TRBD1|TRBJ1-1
CASKGTGGSEAFF
TGTGCCAGCAAGGGGACAGGGGGCTCTGAAGCTTTCTTT
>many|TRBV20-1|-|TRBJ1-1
CSADSRWTEAFF
TGCAGTGCCGACTCGCGGTGGACTGAAGCTTTCTTT
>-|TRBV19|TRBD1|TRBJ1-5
CASLLTGGSNQPQHF
TGTGCCAGTCTTTTGACAGGGGGCTCCAATCAGCCCCAGCATTTT
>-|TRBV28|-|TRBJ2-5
CTSSFNGRSQETQYF
TGTACCAGCAGTTTTAATGGCCGTTCTCAAGAGACCCAGTACTTC